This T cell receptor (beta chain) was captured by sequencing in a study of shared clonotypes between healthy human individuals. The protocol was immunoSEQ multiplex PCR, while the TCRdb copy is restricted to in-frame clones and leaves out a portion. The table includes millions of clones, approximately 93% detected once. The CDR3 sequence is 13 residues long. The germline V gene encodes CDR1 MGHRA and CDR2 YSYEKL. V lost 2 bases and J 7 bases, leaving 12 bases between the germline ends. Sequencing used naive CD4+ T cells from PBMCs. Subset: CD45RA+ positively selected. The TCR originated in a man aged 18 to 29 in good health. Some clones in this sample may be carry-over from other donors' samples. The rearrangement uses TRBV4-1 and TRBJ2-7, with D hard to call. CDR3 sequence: CASSQPMAWEQYF. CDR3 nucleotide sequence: TGCGCCAGCAGCCAACCCATGGCATGGGAGCAGTACTTC.